This T cell receptor beta chain was recorded in a study of cytomegalovirus exposure and HLA in healthy donors. It was with 60 Vbeta and 13 Jbeta primers that the PCR ran. Repertoires were generated with immunoSEQ multiplex PCR, while TCRdb's copy carries only in-frame clones and drops some. The sample contains some 150,000 clones, 79% of which appear only once. This TCR came from a woman in her forties or fifties in good health and CMV-seronegative. The specimen sequenced was PBMCs.

The CDR3 loop reads CASSWSDNSPLHF. The CDR3 DNA sequence: TGTGCCAGCAGCTGGTCGGATAATTCACCCCTCCACTTT. The gene calls are TRBV7-2 and TRBJ1-6; no firm D call. The CDR3 contains 13 residues. V lost 4 bases and J 5 bases, leaving 6 bases between the germline ends. Germline V CDR1 and CDR2: SGHTA, FQGNSA.